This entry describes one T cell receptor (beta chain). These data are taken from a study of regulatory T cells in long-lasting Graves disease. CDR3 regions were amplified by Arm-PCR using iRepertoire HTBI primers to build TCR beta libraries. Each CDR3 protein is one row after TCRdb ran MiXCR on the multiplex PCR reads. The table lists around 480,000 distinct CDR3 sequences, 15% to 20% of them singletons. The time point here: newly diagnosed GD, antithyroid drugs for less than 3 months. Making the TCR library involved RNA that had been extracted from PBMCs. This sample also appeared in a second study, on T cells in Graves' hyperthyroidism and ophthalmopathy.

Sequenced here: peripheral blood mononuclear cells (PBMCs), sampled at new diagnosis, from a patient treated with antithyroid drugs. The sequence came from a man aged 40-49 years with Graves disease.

CDR3: CASSQVRSYEQYF. The DNA of the CDR3 is TGTGCCAGCAGCCAAGTGAGGAGCTACGAGCAGTACTTC. The chain uses TRBV14 and TRBJ2-7; D is unclear. The CDR3 loop spans 13 amino acids. The germline CDR1 and CDR2 sequences are SGHDN and FVKESK. Trimming took off 1 base at V and 3 bases at J, with 7 bases between the two ends.